The 28 T cell receptor beta chains below were found in one sample sequenced in a study of CD8+ T cells in alopecia areata. Once RNA had been extracted, it was reverse transcribed into cDNA to act as the sequencing template. Clones were read by immunoSEQ multiplex PCR, and TCRdb kept only the in-frame ones, dropping some. This table holds some 160,000 clones, roughly 58% found once. The sequencing input was CD8+ T cells sorted from blood. These receptors were obtained from a human donor in good health.

This chain uses TRBV7-9 with TRBJ2-7, with 10 bases matching TRBD1. Trimming took 5 bases from V and 3 from J; bases not matched to a gene: 4. Germline assignment: CDR1 SEHNR and CDR2 FQNEAQ (reference sequence). This CDR3 has 14 residues. As DNA, the CDR3 is TGTGCCAGCAGCCTGGGACAGGGGTACTACGAGCAGTACTTC. Encoded protein: CASSLGQGYYEQYF. The full variable domain, with the rest looked up from reference TRBV7-9 and TRBJ2-7, is DTGVSQNPRHKITKRGQNVTFRCDPISEHNRLYWYRQTLGQGPEFLTYFQNEAQLEKSRLLSDRFSAERPKGSFSTLEIQRTEQGDSAMYLCASSLGQGYYEQYFGPGTRLTVT.

In its sample, this clone was seen a few times. The chain links TRBV7-9 to TRBJ2-2; D gene unclear. Germline V CDR1 and CDR2: SEHNR, FQNEAQ (reference sequence). Trimming took off 0 bases at V and 0 bases at J, with 11 bases between the two ends. The CDR3 covers 17 residues. CDR3 region: CASSLALEVSNTGELFF. The CDR3 DNA reads TGTGCCAGCAGCTTAGCCCTAGAGGTGTCGAACACCGGGGAGCTGTTTTTT.

This clone was seen more than once but under ten times. The chain uses TRBV27 and TRBJ2-1; TRBD2 might be the D (5 bases). CDR1 is MNHEY, CDR2 SMNVEV, per germline (reference sequence). CDR3 length equals 13 residues. V gave up 6 bases and J gave up 6 bases, with 12 bases separating them. CDR3 amino acids: CASREFGVNEQFF. In DNA form, the CDR3 reads TGTGCCAGCAGGGAGTTCGGGGTCAATGAGCAGTTCTTC.

The CDR3 here is CAWSSEVFPYEQYF. In nucleotides, the CDR3 is TGTGCCTGGAGTTCGGAGGTTTTTCCTTACGAGCAGTACTTC. This chain connects TRBV30 to TRBJ2-7; weak D call: TRBD2 (5 bases). The germline V and J ends were trimmed by 2 bases and 4 bases, with 15 bases remaining between them. Germline V gene sequence: CDR1 GTSNPN, CDR2 SVGIG (reference sequence). This CDR3 is 14 amino acids long.

This clone was found once. The chain recombines TRBV4-1 with TRBJ2-3; a possible D gene is TRBD2 (6 bases). CDR1 and CDR2 from the germline V gene are MGHRA and YSYEKL. Trimming left V 0 bases short and J 2 bases short, with 9 bases between. The CDR3 contains 15 residues. CDR3 amino acids: CASSQEGRITDTQYF. The DNA for the CDR3 is TGCGCCAGCAGCCAAGAGGGGAGGATCACAGATACGCAGTATTTT.

This chain's CDR3 is CASSFAHTGELFF. The CDR3 region has the DNA TGTGCCAGCAGCTTTGCCCACACCGGGGAGCTGTTTTTT. The chain combines TRBV7-3 with TRBJ2-2, with no clear D. The length of the CDR3 is 13 residues. Germline lookup yields CDR1 SGHTA and CDR2 FQGTGA. The ends were cut back, 3 bases at V and 3 bases at J, with 5 bases in the middle.

This chain uses TRBV6-1 with TRBJ1-2; D gene unclear. The germline V and J ends were trimmed by 1 base and 7 bases, with 10 bases remaining between them. This CDR3 has 13 residues. Germline lookup yields CDR1 MNHNS and CDR2 SASEGT. CDR3 bases: TGTGCCAGCAGTGAAGGAAGGTTACGTGGCTACACCTTC. It yields the protein CASSEGRLRGYTF.

The chain recombines TRBV6-5 with TRBJ2-5; D may be TRBD1 or TRBD2 (5 bases each). Germline lookup yields CDR1 MNHEY and CDR2 SVGAGI. The CDR3 sequence is 13 residues long. V gave up 4 bases and J gave up 0 bases, with 6 bases separating them. The chain's CDR3 is CASSWGYQETQYF. DNA for the CDR3: TGTGCCAGCAGTTGGGGGTACCAAGAGACCCAGTACTTC.

The chain couples TRBV6-1 to TRBJ2-4; D is ambiguous. CDR1 is MNHNS and CDR2 is SASEGT in the germline V gene. The CDR3 runs to 13 residues. V lost 4 bases and J lost 6, with 10 bases in between. The CDR3 coding sequence is TGTGCCAGCAGTGGCTCGAGCAGAAACATTCAGTACTTC. The encoded protein is CASSGSSRNIQYF.

The chain employs TRBV5-1 and TRBJ2-5; 10 bases are a match to TRBD1. Trimming removed 4 bases from V and 4 bases from J; junction bases left unmatched: 4. This CDR3 has 14 residues. CDR1 is SGHRS, CDR2 YFSETQ, per germline. For the CDR3, the DNA is TGCGCCAGCAGCACCGGGGACAGGGGAGAGACCCAGTACTTC. It is translated as CASSTGDRGETQYF.

This clone appeared a few times. The genes are TRBV29-1 and TRBJ2-1; D not certain. With 0 bases removed from V and 14 bases from J, the gap between germline ends came to 11 bases. Germline CDR1 SQVTM, CDR2 ANQGSEA. The CDR3 runs 11 residues. The CDR3 spells CSVEDALGKFF. The CDR3, as DNA: TGCAGCGTTGAAGACGCGCTGGGGAAGTTCTTC.

This chain uses TRBV2 with TRBJ1-5; weak D call: TRBD1 (5 bases). The germline V gene encodes CDR1 SNHLY and CDR2 FYNNEI. The germline V and J ends were trimmed by 2 bases and 2 bases, with 10 bases remaining between them. This CDR3 comprises 15 residues. The CDR3 spells CASSERRGGNQPQHF. The CDR3 DNA sequence: TGTGCCAGCAGTGAAAGACGAGGGGGCAATCAGCCCCAGCATTTT.

This sequence joins TRBV29-1 and TRBJ2-7; D not resolved. From germline, CDR1 is SQVTM and CDR2 ANQGSEA. The CDR3 is 14 residues long. The V end lost 4 bases, the J end lost 0 bases, and 13 bases lay between the germline ends. CDR3 bases: TGCAGCGTTGTTTCCCCGGAGAGCTCCTACGAGCAGTACTTC. As protein: CSVVSPESSYEQYF.

This clone was recorded a few times. V usage is TRBV21-1 and J usage is TRBJ2-3; the table names TRBD2, a call not compared with the DNA. TRBV21-1 is a pseudogene. CDR3 length: 17 residues. Here the CDR3 reads CASSLNGPSWLGDTQYF. DNA of the CDR3: TGTGCCAGCAGCCTAAATGGTCCTAGCTGGTTGGGCGATACGCAGTATTTT.

Ten or more counts support this clone. This chain joins TRBV28 and TRBJ1-3; maybe TRBD1 (5 bases). V lost 6 bases, J lost 0 bases, and 9 bases lay in between. Germline V gene sequence: CDR1 MDHEN, CDR2 SYDVKM. There are 14 residues in the CDR3. CDR3 DNA: TGTGCCAGCAGCCGACAGTACTCTGGAAACACCATATATTTT. Translated, it gives CASSRQYSGNTIYF.

The gene calls are TRBV7-2 and TRBJ2-5; D is uncertain. The CDR3 has 15 amino acids. Trimming stripped 1 base from V and 0 bases from J, with 9 bases between. Germline lookup yields CDR1 SGHTA and CDR2 FQGNSA. CDR3 sequence (DNA): TGTGCCAGCAGCTTAGGCGTTAGCAACCAAGAGACCCAGTACTTC. Its translation is CASSLGVSNQETQYF.

This clone was seen just once. This chain joins TRBV7-2 and TRBJ1-1, with a weak D call TRBD1 (5 bases). V was cut by 2 bases and J by 1 base, with 8 bases left in between. Per germline, CDR1 SGHTA and CDR2 FQGNSA. The CDR3 sequence is 14 residues long. The CDR3 region is CASSLPGQNTEAFF. In nucleotides, the CDR3 is TGTGCCAGCAGCTTACCGGGGCAGAACACTGAAGCTTTCTTT.

This clone was recorded a few times. The chain uses TRBV10-2 and TRBJ2-7; 8 bases align to TRBD1. The CDR3 contains 14 residues. V was pared by 5 bases and J by 3 bases, with 6 bases of the junction left unmatched. Per the germline V gene, CDR1 is WSHSY and CDR2 is SAAADI. CDR3: CASSLDRGRYEQYF. DNA of the CDR3: TGCGCCAGCAGTCTAGACAGGGGCCGCTACGAGCAGTACTTC.

The chain joins TRBV5-1 to TRBJ2-6; the D is unclear. There are 15 residues in the CDR3. V was trimmed by 4 bases and J by 1 base, leaving 9 bases between them. Germline V gene sequence: CDR1 SGHRS, CDR2 YFSETQ. The CDR3 protein is CASSQTNSGANVLTF. CDR3 bases: TGCGCCAGCAGCCAGACAAATTCTGGGGCCAACGTCCTGACTTTC.

This chain links TRBV7-9 with TRBJ1-4; unclear D gene. The germline V and J ends were trimmed by 5 bases and 8 bases, with 18 bases remaining between them. Per germline, CDR1 SEHNR and CDR2 FQNEAQ (reference sequence). The CDR3 totals 15 residues. The CDR3 is CASSPVASGLEKLFF. The CDR3 DNA sequence: TGTGCCAGCAGCCCGGTGGCATCCGGACTCGAAAAACTGTTTTTT.

V usage is TRBV30 and J usage is TRBJ2-7; D may be TRBD2 (6 bases). Germline V gene data show CDR1 as GTSNPN and CDR2 as SVGIG (reference sequence). The length of the CDR3 is 13 residues. Trimming removed 8 bases from V and 0 bases from J, with 14 bases in between. The CDR3 spells CAGGTFDSYEQYF. CDR3 bases: TGTGCCGGAGGGACTTTTGACTCCTACGAGCAGTACTTC. Variable domain in full (rest from reference TRBV30 and TRBJ2-7): SQTIHQWPATLVQPVGSPLSLECTVEGTSNPNLYWYRQAAGRGLQLLFYSVGIGQISSEVPQNLSASRPQDRQFILSSKKLLLSDSGFYLCAGGTFDSYEQYFGPGTRLTVT.

V gene TRBV7-9 combines with J gene TRBJ1-2; 7 bases are a match to TRBD1. With 6 bases clipped from V and 8 bases from J, the junction kept 15 bases outside the gene matches. Germline V gives CDR1 SEHNR, CDR2 FQNEAQ (reference sequence). The CDR3 is 15 residues long. Here the CDR3 reads CASSSSRQGTGGYTF. Here the CDR3 DNA reads TGTGCCAGCAGTTCTTCTAGACAGGGTACTGGGGGCTACACCTTC. Based on the CDR3 plus reference TRBV7-9 and TRBJ1-2, the full variable domain is DTGVSQNPRHKITKRGQNVTFRCDPISEHNRLYWYRQTLGQGPEFLTYFQNEAQLEKSRLLSDRFSAERPKGSFSTLEIQRTEQGDSAMYLCASSSSRQGTGGYTFGSGTRLTVV.

This chain uses TRBV6-6 with TRBJ2-2; TRBD2 might be the D (6 bases). Trimming removed 3 bases from V and 7 bases from J, with 12 bases in between. This CDR3 spans 14 amino acids. Germline loops: CDR1 MNHNY, CDR2 SVGAGI (reference sequence). Here the CDR3 reads CASSYGGSRGELFF. DNA for the CDR3: TGTGCCAGCAGTTATGGGGGGAGCCGCGGGGAGCTGTTTTTT.

In this sample, this clone turned up a few times. The chain couples TRBV30 to TRBJ2-5; D may be TRBD1 (6 bases). The closer fit of TRBJ2-7 to the DNA end suggests the J call may be wrong. The CDR3 extends over 13 amino acids. The V gene's germline CDR1 is GTSNPN and CDR2 SVGIG (reference sequence). This chain's CDR3 is CAWAEDSTYEQYF. The CDR3 coding sequence is TGTGCCTGGGCGGAGGACAGTACCTACGAGCAGTACTTC.

The CDR3 region has the DNA TGTGCCAGCAGCTTGAAGGGACAGGGGAACAATGAGCAGTTCTTC. Its protein is CASSLKGQGNNEQFF. The chain carries TRBV7-9 and TRBJ2-1; 10 nucleotides agree with TRBD1. Germline V lookup: CDR1 SEHNR, CDR2 FQNEAQ (reference sequence). There are 15 residues in the CDR3. The V and J ends lost 3 bases and 5 bases, in that order; junction bases with no gene match: 4. Together with reference TRBV7-9 and TRBJ2-1, the CDR3 gives the full variable domain: DTGVSQNPRHKITKRGQNVTFRCDPISEHNRLYWYRQTLGQGPEFLTYFQNEAQLEKSRLLSDRFSAERPKGSFSTLEIQRTEQGDSAMYLCASSLKGQGNNEQFFGPGTRLTVL.

The V call is TRBV7-9, the J call TRBJ2-7; D might be TRBD2 (6 bases). Deletions cut 1 base from V and 0 bases from J, with 16 bases between. The germline V gene has CDR1 SEHNR and CDR2 FQNEAQ (reference sequence). This CDR3 is built from 17 residues. This chain's CDR3 is CASSLVGGGNGSYEQYF. In nucleotides, the CDR3 is TGTGCCAGCAGCTTAGTGGGAGGCGGGAATGGCTCCTACGAGCAGTACTTC.

The chain is built from TRBV5-6 and TRBJ1-1; D ambiguous. V shed 1 base and J shed 0 bases, with 4 bases lying between them. Germline assignment: CDR1 SGHDT and CDR2 YYEEEE. CDR3 length: 13 amino acids. The CDR3 loop reads CASSLWLNTEAFF. The CDR3 DNA reads as TGTGCCAGCAGCTTGTGGCTGAACACTGAAGCTTTCTTT.

V is TRBV6-5 and J is TRBJ2-3; 8 bases are a match to TRBD1. Unmatched junction bases numbered 10, after V lost 2 bases and J lost 6 bases. The germline gives CDR1 MNHEY, CDR2 SVGAGI. The CDR3 runs 16 residues. The CDR3 region is CASSYEIPGGRDTQYF. In DNA, the CDR3 is TGTGCCAGCAGTTACGAGATTCCAGGGGGCAGGGATACGCAGTATTTT.